This TCR beta chain was identified in a study (dated by TCRdb to the mid-2010s). The germline V gene supplies CDR1 MNHNS and CDR2 SASEGT. The CDR3 has 15 amino acids, counting the end cysteine and phenylalanine. The entry retains the CDR3 DNA only, 45 bases that are in frame from base 1. V and J are truncated by 1 base and 10 bases respectively, leaving an intervening sequence of 16 bases. Details on this clonotype: The antigen this receptor binds is unknown. No per-base quality is available; no much larger clone lies one base away.

Receptor libraries were prepared by RT-PCR. The instrument given in TCRdb is Illumina MiSeq. The public reads were reanalyzed by TCRdb: fastp trimming at Q25, MiXCR alignment, in-frame beta chains only. Rows with one shared CDR3 protein collapse into an entry with the most common genes and DNA. This sample has approximately 720,000 distinct CDR3 sequences in its table, and approximately 15% of those were observed once. Of the sample, about 3.6% falls within the top ten clones. Recombination linked TRBV6-1 to TRBJ2-2, with the D gene uncertain. The sequence derives from a female donor in good health, serving as a healthy control. The material sequenced was memory CD4+ T cells from blood. The encoded CDR3 is CASSEGLFPGAELFF. The nucleotide sequence reads as follows: TGTGCCAGCAGTGAAGGGCTATTCCCCGGCGCGGAGCTGTTTTTT.